The table lists the clone carrying this TCR beta chain with many counts. Antigen specificity is unknown. Individuals with ophthalmopathy presented a Clinical Activity Score of at least 3, a NOSPECS grade of at least 4 and a duration under 3 months. Patients were excluded for uncontrolled infection, other autoimmune disease, pregnancy or lactation. The data originate from a study of T cells in Graves' hyperthyroidism and ophthalmopathy. Across the study: Peripheral blood specimens were obtained at initial diagnosis, prior to any treatment.

RNA transcripts were the template for amplifying TCR beta CDR3 regions. HTBI primers were employed in a first-round RT-PCR of the TCR CDR3. TCRdb recomputed calls from the multiplex PCR reads with MiXCR, one row per CDR3 protein. The table has roughly 400,000 distinct CDR3 sequences, over 11% seen once; the top ten hold around 28%. Whole-study results and caveats: In validation, the model predicted ophthalmopathy. These predictions came a median approximately 6.5 months before onset.

Germline CDR1 and CDR2: SGHAT and FQNNGV. The CDR3 runs to 15 residues. V was clipped by 6 bases and J by 3 bases, with 18 bases between them. The V call is TRBV11-2, the J call TRBJ2-7; D might be TRBD2 (6 bases). The TCR comes from a man aged 45-65 years with Graves' ophthalmopathy. The sample taken for sequencing was blood. CDR3 DNA: TGTGCCAGCAGTCACATTTCCGGGACTCTCTACGAGCAGTACTTC. It translates to CASSHISGTLYEQYF.